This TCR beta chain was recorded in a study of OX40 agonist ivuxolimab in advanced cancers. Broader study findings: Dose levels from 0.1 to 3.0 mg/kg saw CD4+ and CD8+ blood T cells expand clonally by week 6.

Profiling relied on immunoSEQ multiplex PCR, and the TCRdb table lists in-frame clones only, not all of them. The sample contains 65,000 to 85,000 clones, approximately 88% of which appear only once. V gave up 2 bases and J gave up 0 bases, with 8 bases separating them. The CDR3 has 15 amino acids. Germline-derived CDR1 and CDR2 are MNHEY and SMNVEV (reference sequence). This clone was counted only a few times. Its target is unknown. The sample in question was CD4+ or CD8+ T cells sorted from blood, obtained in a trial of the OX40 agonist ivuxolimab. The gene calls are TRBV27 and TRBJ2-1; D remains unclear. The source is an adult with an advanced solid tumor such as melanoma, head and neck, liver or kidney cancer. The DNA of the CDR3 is TGTGCCAGCAGTTTAGGTAGGTCCTCCTACAATGAGCAGTTCTTC. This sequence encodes CASSLGRSSYNEQFF.